A single sample is the source of the 6 T cell receptor beta chains below, sequenced in a study of identifying expanded T cells in peripheral blood (dated by TCRdb to about 2019). The library was prepared using the immunoSEQ multiplex PCR assay. Entries here come from immuneACCESS through TCRdb and include only in-frame sequences with V and J called. Some clones fail to appear in such tables; in the studies checked, an unresolved V gene covers under half of the shortfall, and the cause of the remainder is unknown. This sample holds approximately 100,000 clones; 87% were observed only once. Jointly, the top ten make up 17% of the sample. The source material was blood. These receptors all come from a person aged 18 to 75 in good health.

V is TRBV29-1 and J is TRBJ2-7, with 12 bases lining up with TRBD1. This CDR3 contains 14 residues. Looked up from germline, CDR1 is SQVTM and CDR2 is ANQGSEA. With V trimmed by 6 bases and J by 4 bases, 7 bases remained unmatched. The DNA of the CDR3 is TGCAGCGTGCCCGGGACAGGGGGCGTTTACGAGCAGTACTTC. Residues: CSVPGTGGVYEQYF.

The chain joins TRBV15 to TRBJ1-1; tentative D call: TRBD1 (5 bases). CDR1 LNHNV and CDR2 YYDKDF come from the germline V gene (reference sequence). The CDR3 loop spans 15 amino acids. The ends were cut back, 9 bases at V and 0 bases at J, with 17 bases in the middle. CDR3 nucleotide sequence: TGTGCCACAGCGGGGGGTCCGGACATGAACACTGAAGCTTTCTTT. This codes for CATAGGPDMNTEAFF.

This clone was observed a single time. The J gene is TRBJ1-2, the V gene TRBV19; 8 bases line up with TRBD1. This CDR3 spans 17 amino acids. The germline gives CDR1 LNHDA, CDR2 SQIVND (reference sequence). J lost 4 bases, V lost 2 bases, and 12 bases had no gene match. The CDR3 sequence is CASSIRTGYRSSYGYTF. In nucleotides, the CDR3 is TGTGCCAGTAGTATAAGGACAGGGTATCGTAGTAGCTATGGCTACACCTTC. The full variable domain, its missing parts supplied by reference TRBV19 and TRBJ1-2, is DGGITQSPKYLFRKEGQNVTLSCEQNLNHDAMYWYRQDPGQGLRLIYYSQIVNDFQKGDIAEGYSVSREKKESFPLTVTSAQKNPTAFYLCASSIRTGYRSSYGYTFGSGTRLTVV.

The chain has TRBV9 and TRBJ2-5; D unresolved. Trimming stripped 1 base from V and 5 bases from J, with 12 bases between. Looked up from germline, CDR1 is SGDLS and CDR2 is YYNGEE. The CDR3 loop spans 14 amino acids. Written as DNA, the CDR3 is TGTGCCAGCAGCGTACCCGGGCCCCCCGAGACCCAGTACTTC. Its protein is CASSVPGPPETQYF.

J is TRBJ1-1 and V is TRBV7-9, with D tentatively TRBD1 (5 bases). V lost 4 bases and J 1 base, leaving 7 bases between the germline ends. Germline V gene lookup returns CDR1 SEHNR and CDR2 FQNEAQ (reference sequence). There are 13 residues in the CDR3. CDR3: CASSSQANTEAFF. As DNA, the CDR3 is TGTGCCAGCAGCTCACAGGCGAACACTGAAGCTTTCTTT.

V and J are TRBV19 and TRBJ1-5; D is undetermined. Germline CDR1 is LNHDA and CDR2 is SQIVND (reference sequence). The V end was cut by 8 bases, the J end by 4 bases, with 15 bases between. The CDR3 contains 14 residues. The CDR3: CASQIVTGNQPQHF. The CDR3 nucleotides read TGTGCCAGTCAGATAGTAACCGGGAATCAGCCCCAGCATTTT.